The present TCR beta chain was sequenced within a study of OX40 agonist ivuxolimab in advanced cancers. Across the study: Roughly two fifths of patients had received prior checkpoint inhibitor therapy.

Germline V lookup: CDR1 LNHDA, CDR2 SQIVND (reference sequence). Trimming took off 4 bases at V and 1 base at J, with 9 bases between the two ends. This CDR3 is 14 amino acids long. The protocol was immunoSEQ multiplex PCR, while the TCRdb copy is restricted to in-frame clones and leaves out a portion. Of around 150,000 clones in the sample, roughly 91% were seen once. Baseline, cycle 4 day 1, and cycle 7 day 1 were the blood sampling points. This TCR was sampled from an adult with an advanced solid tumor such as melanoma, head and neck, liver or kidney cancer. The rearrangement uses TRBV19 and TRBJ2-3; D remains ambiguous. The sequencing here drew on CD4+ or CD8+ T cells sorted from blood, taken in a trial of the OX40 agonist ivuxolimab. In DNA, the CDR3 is TGTGCCAGTAGTACGGCGGTGGGCACAGATACGCAGTATTTT. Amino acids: CASSTAVGTDTQYF.